This T cell receptor (beta chain) was sequenced in a study of shared clonotypes between healthy human individuals. Only one count was recorded for this clone. Its cognate antigen is unknown. The genomic DNA of each subset was split evenly across several immunoSEQ plates. Template for every sorted-subset replicate PCR totaled around 200 ng DNA, some 30,000 T cell genomes. TCRdb's table, derived via immunoSEQ multiplex PCR, lists solely in-frame clones and lacks some. The sample includes hundreds of thousands of clones, more than 85% of them seen just once. This CDR3 is 16 amino acids long. Germline V lookup: CDR1 MNHEY, CDR2 SVGAGI. The V gene end was trimmed by 0 bases and the J gene end by 2 bases; junction bases not matched to a gene: 4. Whole-study results and caveats: Although depth was large, rarefaction showed that sequencing of the sorted subsets was incomplete. Sample collection involved blood only; tissue repertoires are likely different.

Terminally differentiated effector memory CD45RA+ cells were left out of the naive CD8 fraction, which was CD45RO-negative and positively selected for CCR7. The sequenced material came from naive CD8+ T cells sorted from blood. This clonotype was sampled from a man under 40 in good health. The J gene is TRBJ2-3, the V gene TRBV6-5; 8 bases line up with TRBD1. The CDR3 is CASSYSSTGDTDTQYF. The CDR3 region has the DNA TGTGCCAGCAGTTACTCCTCGACAGGGGACACAGATACGCAGTATTTT.